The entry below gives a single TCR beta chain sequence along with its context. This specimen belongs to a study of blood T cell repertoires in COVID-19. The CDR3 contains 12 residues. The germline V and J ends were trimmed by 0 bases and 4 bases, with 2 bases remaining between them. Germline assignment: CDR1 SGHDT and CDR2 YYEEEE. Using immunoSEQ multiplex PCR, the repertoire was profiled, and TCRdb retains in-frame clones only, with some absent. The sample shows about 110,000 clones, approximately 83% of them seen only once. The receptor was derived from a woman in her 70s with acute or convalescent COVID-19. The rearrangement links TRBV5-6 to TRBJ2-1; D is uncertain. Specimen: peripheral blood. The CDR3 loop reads CASSLAYNEQFF. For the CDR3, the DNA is TGTGCCAGCAGCTTGGCTTACAATGAGCAGTTCTTC. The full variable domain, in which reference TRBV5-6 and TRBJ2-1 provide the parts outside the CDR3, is DAGVTQSPTHLIKTRGQQVTLRCSPKSGHDTVSWYQQALGQGPQFIFQYYEEEERQRGNFPDRFSGHQFPNYSSELNVNALLLGDSALYLCASSLAYNEQFFGPGTRLTVL.